This T cell receptor beta chain originates from a study of neoadjuvant nivolumab and ipilimumab in lung cancer. About this clone itself: Its antigen is undetermined.

V was shortened by 2 bases and J by 1 base, with 8 bases between the two germline ends. The CDR3 contains 13 residues. Germline V gene lookup returns CDR1 GTSNPN and CDR2 SVGIG (reference sequence). Study-level results: Blood richness before therapy tracked richness in tumors resected after neoadjuvant therapy. From pretherapy to surgery, tumor richness and clonality rose with dual therapy. Resected tumors had greater TCR richness and clonality than uninvolved lung.

Measured with immunoSEQ multiplex PCR; TCRdb has only the in-frame clones, and not every one. The table shows about 18,000 clones, with about 90% occurring only once. Material: peripheral blood, obtained before neoadjuvant nivolumab, alone or with ipilimumab. This rearrangement joins TRBV30 to TRBJ1-1, with D perhaps matching TRBD1 (6 bases). This clonotype was sampled from an adult with non-small cell lung cancer. DNA for the CDR3: TGTGCCTGGAGTATGACAGGGAACACTGAAGCTTTCTTT. Its translation is CAWSMTGNTEAFF.